This paragraph reports one T cell receptor beta chain. Antigen: not known. Germline CDR1 is LGHNA and CDR2 is YNFKEQ. V gave up 4 bases and J gave up 5 bases; unmatched junction bases: 9. This CDR3 has 16 amino acids. The data stem from a study of T cell repertoires in ileal Crohn's disease. Study background: Patients had a median roughly 8-year disease duration, and less than 40% were active smokers. At postoperative colonoscopy, neoterminal ileum biopsies were taken as M6.

Whole-study findings and limits: Active smokers at surgery had more clonal expansions than non-smokers. High-frequency clones were more common in sorted CD8 than CD4 cells.

Time point specified: neoterminal ileum biopsy at postoperative endoscopy, about 6 months after surgery. TCRdb's table, derived via immunoSEQ multiplex PCR, lists solely in-frame clones and lacks some. The table lists thousands of clones, over 60% of them singletons, with more than 7% in the top ten. The source of this sequence is an adult with Crohn's disease. The sample consisted of ileal tissue. J is TRBJ2-7 and V is TRBV4-2, with 12 bases identical to TRBD1. The CDR3 region has the DNA TGTGCCAGCAGCCTGTCCGGGGGACAGGGGGCTCACGAGCAGTACTTC. Its translation is CASSLSGGQGAHEQYF.